These 2 T cell receptor beta chains originate from one sample sequenced in a study of T-cell reconstitution after alpha-beta-depleted transplantation in children. The study, taken as a whole, reports: T-cell numbers and diversity one year post-transplant derived largely from freshly generated T cells.

The antigens these receptors bind are not known. The TCRbeta library incorporated unique molecular identifiers. TCRdb reprocessed the PCR reads via MiXCR and lists one record per CDR3 protein. Altogether about 300,000 distinct CDR3 sequences are present, over 7% being singletons, with the ten largest covering 9.1%. The sequencing here drew on peripheral blood, taken 360 days after TCRalphabeta/CD19-depleted stem cell transplant. The receptors were gathered from a female patient aged 2 to 10 who had a stem cell transplant for Fanconi anemia, so the T cells may come from the graft donor.

This clonotype has only a few counts. The V call is TRBV6-1, the J call TRBJ1-2, with D uncertain. The V end was cut by 4 bases, the J end by 12 bases, with 6 bases between. Germline V gene lookup returns CDR1 MNHNS and CDR2 SASEGT. The CDR3 sequence is 9 residues long. The CDR3 here is CASSGEDTF. The CDR3 nucleotides read TGTGCCAGCAGTGGAGAGGACACCTTC.

The J gene is TRBJ2-1, the V gene TRBV20-1, with D perhaps being TRBD1 or TRBD2 (5 bases each). Germline CDR1 reads DFQATT; CDR2 reads SNEGSKA (reference sequence). This CDR3 is 16 amino acids long. V was clipped by 3 bases and J by 8 bases, with 23 bases between them. For the CDR3, the DNA is TGCAGTGCTAGTCGCCGGGACCGCACCGTGGACGATGAGCAGTTCTTC. It codes for CSASRRDRTVDDEQFF.